The T cell receptor beta chain under discussion was sequenced for a study of regulatory T cells in long-lasting Graves disease. Trimming left V 0 bases short and J 3 bases short, with 12 bases between. The germline V gene has CDR1 SGHRS and CDR2 YFSETQ. The length of the CDR3 is 15 residues. Time point meaning: newly diagnosed GD, antithyroid drugs for less than 3 months. With RNA extracted from PBMCs as input, the TCR library was made. This clonotype has a handful of counts. Investigators prepared the TCR beta libraries by applying iRepertoire HTBI primers and Arm-PCR of CDR3 regions. TCRdb processed the multiplex PCR reads anew with MiXCR; each CDR3 protein has one entry. Counted here are about 620,000 distinct CDR3 sequences, around 15% occurring once; the ten biggest clones make up approximately 20%. The sample was also reused in another study, on T cells in Graves' hyperthyroidism and ophthalmopathy.

The TCR comes from a woman aged 30 to 39 with Graves disease. This material consisted of peripheral blood mononuclear cells (PBMCs), taken at new diagnosis, from a patient treated with antithyroid drugs. The chain recombines TRBV5-1 with TRBJ1-2, with a possible D match to TRBD1 (6 bases). DNA of the CDR3: TGCGCCAGCAGCTTGGTCCCACAGGGAGACTATGGCTACACCTTC. This codes for CASSLVPQGDYGYTF.